This paragraph reports one T cell receptor (beta chain). This CDR3 contains 16 residues. Per germline, CDR1 MDHEN and CDR2 SYDVKM. Trimming removed 6 bases from V and 7 bases from J; junction bases left unmatched: 11. This sample stems from a study of blood T cell repertoires in COVID-19. Libraries were prepared by immunoSEQ multiplex PCR; TCRdb keeps only in-frame clonotypes and omits some of them. The data contain around 70,000 clones, 90% of them singletons. V is TRBV28 and J is TRBJ1-4; 10 positions agree with TRBD1. Sequencing input: peripheral blood. The receptor was isolated from a man aged 45-65 years with acute or convalescent COVID-19. The CDR3 region is CASSPPPGQGPEKLFF. Written as DNA, the CDR3 is TGTGCCAGCAGCCCCCCACCGGGACAGGGGCCTGAAAAACTGTTTTTT.